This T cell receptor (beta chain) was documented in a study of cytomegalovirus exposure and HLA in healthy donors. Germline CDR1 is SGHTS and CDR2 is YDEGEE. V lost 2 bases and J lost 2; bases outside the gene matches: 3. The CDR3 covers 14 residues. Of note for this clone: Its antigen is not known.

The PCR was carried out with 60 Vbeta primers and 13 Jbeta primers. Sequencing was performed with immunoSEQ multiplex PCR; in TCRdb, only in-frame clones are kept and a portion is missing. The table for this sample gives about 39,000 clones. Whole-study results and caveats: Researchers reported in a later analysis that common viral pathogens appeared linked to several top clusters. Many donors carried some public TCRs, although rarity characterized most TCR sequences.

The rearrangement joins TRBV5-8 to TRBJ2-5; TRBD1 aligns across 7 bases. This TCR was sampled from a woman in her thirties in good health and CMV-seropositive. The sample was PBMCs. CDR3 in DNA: TGTGCCAGCAGCTTTCACAGGGGACAAGAGACCCAGTACTTC. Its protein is CASSFHRGQETQYF.